This is a list of T cell receptor beta chains from one sample in a study of CD8 T cells in Susac syndrome. TCRdb reanalysed the immunoSEQ multiplex PCR reads using MiXCR and keeps one entry per CDR3 protein. The sample has 180,000 or so distinct CDR3 sequences; about 95% are singletons. What was sequenced was CD4+ T cells from PBMCs. Receptors were obtained from a human donor in good health. CDR3s include the opening cysteine and the closing phenylalanine or tryptophan. Fields, in order: J gene, clone size, D gene, V gene, CDR3 DNA, CDR3 protein. A D gene is named only where the DNA matches it firmly. Clone sizes are given selectively: once, few, many, or a class where the clone is expanded.

j_gene: TRBJ2-1; abundance: NA; d_gene: TRBD2; v_gene: TRBV29-1; CDR3nt: TGCAGCGCTACGAGACTAGCGGGGAATGAGCAGTTCTTC; CDR3aa: CSATRLAGNEQFF
j_gene: TRBJ2-6; abundance: NA; d_gene: NA; v_gene: TRBV12-3/TRBV12-4; CDR3nt: TGTGCCAGCAGTCCATCCTATGGACAGTCTGGGGCCAACGTCCTGACTTTC; CDR3aa: CASSPSYGQSGANVLTF
j_gene: TRBJ1-2; abundance: NA; d_gene: TRBD1; v_gene: TRBV7-3; CDR3nt: TGTGCCAGCAGCCCACGGACAGGGGTCTATGGCTACACCTTC; CDR3aa: CASSPRTGVYGYTF
j_gene: TRBJ2-1; abundance: NA; d_gene: NA; v_gene: TRBV20-1; CDR3nt: TGCAGTGCTAGAGACGGGGGCTACAATGAGCAGTTCTTC; CDR3aa: CSARDGGYNEQFF
j_gene: TRBJ1-1; abundance: NA; d_gene: TRBD1; v_gene: TRBV29-1; CDR3nt: TGCAGCGTCGGAAACCCGGGACAGGGGATGAACACTGAAGCTTTCTTT; CDR3aa: CSVGNPGQGMNTEAFF
j_gene: TRBJ2-3; abundance: once; d_gene: NA; v_gene: TRBV7-7; CDR3nt: TGTGCTAGCAGCTTAGCAGGGCCCGGTAGGACGCAGTATTTT; CDR3aa: CASSLAGPGRTQYF
j_gene: TRBJ1-2; abundance: NA; d_gene: NA; v_gene: TRBV19; CDR3nt: TGTGCCAGTAGTGATACGGTGAACTATGGCTACACCTTC; CDR3aa: CASSDTVNYGYTF
j_gene: TRBJ2-7; abundance: NA; d_gene: NA; v_gene: TRBV5-1; CDR3nt: TGCGCCAGCAGCGTGACAGGTTCCTCCTACGAGCAGTACTTC; CDR3aa: CASSVTGSSYEQYF
j_gene: TRBJ2-4; abundance: NA; d_gene: NA; v_gene: TRBV29-1; CDR3nt: TGCAGCGTGCAAAGGGGGGACAACATTCAGTACTTC; CDR3aa: CSVQRGDNIQYF
j_gene: TRBJ2-1; abundance: NA; d_gene: NA; v_gene: TRBV15; CDR3nt: TGTGCCACCAGCGCCTTAGACAGGGGAGGGTTAGATGAGCAGTTCTTC; CDR3aa: CATSALDRGGLDEQFF
j_gene: TRBJ2-1; abundance: NA; d_gene: NA; v_gene: TRBV4-2; CDR3nt: TGTGCCAGCAGCCAAGACCCTGGGGTATGGGTTAATGAGCAGTTCTTC; CDR3aa: CASSQDPGVWVNEQFF
j_gene: TRBJ2-7; abundance: NA; d_gene: NA; v_gene: TRBV27; CDR3nt: TGTGCCAGCAGTACACCGACAGGCGGTGAGCAGTACTTC; CDR3aa: CASSTPTGGEQYF
j_gene: TRBJ1-3; abundance: NA; d_gene: NA; v_gene: TRBV4-2; CDR3nt: TGTGCCAGCAGCCAAGACGCTCCCGCCGGAAACACCATATATTTT; CDR3aa: CASSQDAPAGNTIYF
j_gene: TRBJ1-1; abundance: NA; d_gene: NA; v_gene: TRBV23-1; CDR3nt: TGCGCCAGCTGCAAAGCGTTTCTAGAGACTGAAGCTTTCTTT; CDR3aa: CASCKAFLETEAFF
j_gene: TRBJ2-7; abundance: NA; d_gene: NA; v_gene: TRBV15; CDR3nt: TGTGCCACCAGCAGAAAAGCGGGTCTCCACGAGCAGTACTTC; CDR3aa: CATSRKAGLHEQYF
j_gene: TRBJ2-3; abundance: NA; d_gene: NA; v_gene: TRBV29-1; CDR3nt: TGCAGCGTTGACCTTGCGGAAGATACGCAGTATTTT; CDR3aa: CSVDLAEDTQYF
j_gene: TRBJ2-7; abundance: NA; d_gene: NA; v_gene: TRBV29-1; CDR3nt: TGCAGCGTTGCCCCTAGGAGGACGGGGACCTCCTACGAGCAGTACTTC; CDR3aa: CSVAPRRTGTSYEQYF
j_gene: TRBJ2-1; abundance: NA; d_gene: NA; v_gene: TRBV9; CDR3nt: TGTGCCAGCAGCGTAGACGGGGGCGCCTTCAATGAGCAGTTCTTC; CDR3aa: CASSVDGGAFNEQFF
j_gene: TRBJ2-1; abundance: NA; d_gene: NA; v_gene: TRBV28; CDR3nt: TGTGCCAGCAGTTTAAGGCCAGCCAACAATGAGCAGTTCTTC; CDR3aa: CASSLRPANNEQFF
j_gene: TRBJ2-7; abundance: NA; d_gene: TRBD2; v_gene: TRBV20-1; CDR3nt: TGCAGTGCTAGAGATTCCCTAGCGGGATGGAACGAGCAGTACTTC; CDR3aa: CSARDSLAGWNEQYF
j_gene: TRBJ1-1; abundance: NA; d_gene: NA; v_gene: TRBV30; CDR3nt: TGTGCCTGGAGAGAGCAGTTGAACACTGAAGCTTTCTTT; CDR3aa: CAWREQLNTEAFF
j_gene: TRBJ1-1; abundance: NA; d_gene: NA; v_gene: TRBV20-1; CDR3nt: TGCAGTGCTGCCGACGATAACACTGAAGCTTTCTTT; CDR3aa: CSAADDNTEAFF
j_gene: TRBJ1-2; abundance: NA; d_gene: TRBD1; v_gene: TRBV30; CDR3nt: TGTGCCTGGGCCGGGACAGCCGACGGCTACACCTTC; CDR3aa: CAWAGTADGYTF
j_gene: TRBJ2-1; abundance: NA; d_gene: TRBD2; v_gene: TRBV20-1; CDR3nt: TGCAGTGCTAGAGGAAGCAGCGGGAGGGCCACCGATGAGCAGTTCTTC; CDR3aa: CSARGSSGRATDEQFF
j_gene: TRBJ2-6; abundance: NA; d_gene: NA; v_gene: TRBV27; CDR3nt: TGTGCCAGCAGTTTAGGGGGTACTGGGGCCAACGTCCTGACTTTC; CDR3aa: CASSLGGTGANVLTF